A selection of T cell receptor beta chains follows, all from one sample in a study of cytomegalovirus exposure and HLA in healthy donors. Data came from immunoSEQ multiplex PCR; TCRdb stores just in-frame clones and leaves some out. The sample comprises fewer than 250,000 clones, under 90% of which are singletons, and 1.3% rests with the top ten. The specimen sequenced was PBMCs. These receptors were obtained from a human donor in good health. CDR3s include the opening cysteine and the closing phenylalanine or tryptophan. D genes are given only for firm matches. Clone sizes are given selectively: once, few, many, or a class where the clone is expanded.

J gene: TRBJ2-5
clone size: -
V gene: TRBV12-5
D gene: TRBD2
CDR3 DNA: TGTGCTAGTGGTTACGCTAGCGGGAGGGGAGAGACCCAGTACTTC
CDR3 protein: CASGYASGRGETQYF

J gene: TRBJ2-7
clone size: -
V gene: TRBV2
D gene: TRBD2
CDR3 DNA: TGTGCCAGCATGACGGGACTAGCGGGAGTACACGAGCAGTACTTC
CDR3 protein: CASMTGLAGVHEQYF

J gene: TRBJ2-1
clone size: -
V gene: TRBV4-3
D gene: TRBD2
CDR3 DNA: TGCGCCAGCAGCCAGGAGTACCCAGGGACTAGCGGAAGCTCCTACAATGAGCAGTTCTTC
CDR3 protein: CASSQEYPGTSGSSYNEQFF

J gene: TRBJ2-1
clone size: -
V gene: TRBV4-3
D gene: TRBD2
CDR3 DNA: TGCGCCAGCAGCCACTCTAGCGGGCGGGAGAATGAGCAGTTCTTC
CDR3 protein: CASSHSSGRENEQFF

J gene: TRBJ2-1
clone size: -
V gene: TRBV11-3
D gene: TRBD2
CDR3 DNA: TGTGCCAGCAGCTCTCCGGGGGCTAGCGGGAGGCATGAGCAGTTCTTC
CDR3 protein: CASSSPGASGRHEQFF

J gene: TRBJ2-1
clone size: -
V gene: TRBV7-2
D gene: TRBD2
CDR3 DNA: TGTGCCAGCACCCGACTAGCCGCTATGGGTGAGCAGTTCTTC
CDR3 protein: CASTRLAAMGEQFF

J gene: TRBJ2-3
clone size: -
V gene: TRBV15
D gene: TRBD2
CDR3 DNA: TGTGCCACCAGCAGAGTCCTAGCGGGAGGGCCACAAGATACGCAGTATTTT
CDR3 protein: CATSRVLAGGPQDTQYF

J gene: TRBJ1-5
clone size: -
V gene: TRBV9
D gene: TRBD1
CDR3 DNA: TGTGCCAGCAGCGTAGGGCGGGACAGTTCTGTCAATCAGCCCCAGCATTTT
CDR3 protein: CASSVGRDSSVNQPQHF

J gene: TRBJ1-1
clone size: -
V gene: TRBV15
D gene: -
CDR3 DNA: TGTGCCACCAGCAGAGGGCAGAGGGAAGAAGCTTTCTTT
CDR3 protein: CATSRGQREEAFF

J gene: TRBJ1-1
clone size: -
V gene: TRBV30
D gene: -
CDR3 DNA: TGTGCCTGGAGTGTATGGAGGGACACTGAAGCTTTCTTT
CDR3 protein: CAWSVWRDTEAFF

J gene: TRBJ2-7
clone size: -
V gene: TRBV11-1
D gene: TRBD2
CDR3 DNA: TGTGCCAGCAGCCGCCAGGCTAGCGGAACCTACGAGCAGTACTTC
CDR3 protein: CASSRQASGTYEQYF

J gene: TRBJ1-6
clone size: once
V gene: TRBV6-1
D gene: -
CDR3 DNA: TGTGCCAGCAGTGAGGCGGGCTATAATTCACCCCTCCACTTT
CDR3 protein: CASSEAGYNSPLHF

J gene: TRBJ1-5
clone size: -
V gene: TRBV10-2
D gene: -
CDR3 DNA: TGCGCCAGCAGTGCGGCAGGCACTACCCAGGGGCCCCAGCATTTT
CDR3 protein: CASSAAGTTQGPQHF

J gene: TRBJ2-1
clone size: -
V gene: TRBV19
D gene: TRBD2
CDR3 DNA: TGTGCCAGTACCGCACTAGCGGGAGGGCCGTCCTCAATGGAGCAGTTCTTC
CDR3 protein: CASTALAGGPSSMEQFF

J gene: TRBJ2-1
clone size: few
V gene: TRBV9
D gene: TRBD2
CDR3 DNA: TGTGCCAGCAGCGACGGGACTAGCGGGATTGATGAGCAGTTCTTC
CDR3 protein: CASSDGTSGIDEQFF

J gene: TRBJ2-7
clone size: -
V gene: TRBV12-5
D gene: -
CDR3 DNA: TGTGCTAGTGGTTTGAGGCAGGGATACGAGCAGTACTTC
CDR3 protein: CASGLRQGYEQYF

J gene: TRBJ2-3
clone size: -
V gene: TRBV15
D gene: TRBD2
CDR3 DNA: TGTGCCACCAGCAGAGATGCGGGGGCAGATACGCAGTATTTT
CDR3 protein: CATSRDAGADTQYF

J gene: TRBJ2-7
clone size: -
V gene: TRBV4-1
D gene: TRBD2
CDR3 DNA: TGCGCCAGCAGCCAAGATGGTAGCGGGACCGAGCAGTACTTC
CDR3 protein: CASSQDGSGTEQYF

J gene: TRBJ2-7
clone size: -
V gene: TRBV27
D gene: TRBD2
CDR3 DNA: TGTGCCAGCAGTTTCCGACCGGGGACTAGCGAGAGCGAGCAGTACTTC
CDR3 protein: CASSFRPGTSESEQYF

J gene: TRBJ2-1
clone size: -
V gene: TRBV30
D gene: -
CDR3 DNA: TGTGCCTGGTCCCGACTTCTAAGCTCCTACAATGAGCAGTTCTTC
CDR3 protein: CAWSRLLSSYNEQFF

J gene: TRBJ2-5
clone size: -
V gene: TRBV27
D gene: -
CDR3 DNA: TGTGCCAGCATTCCCGGGACATTCGAAGAGACCCAGTACTTC
CDR3 protein: CASIPGTFEETQYF

J gene: TRBJ2-1
clone size: -
V gene: TRBV4-2
D gene: TRBD2
CDR3 DNA: TGTGCCAGCAGCCAAGATCGGTTTCGGGAGGGCAATGAGCAGTTCTTC
CDR3 protein: CASSQDRFREGNEQFF

J gene: TRBJ2-1
clone size: -
V gene: TRBV6-5
D gene: -
CDR3 DNA: TGTGCCAGCAGTCAAAACAAGAATGAGCAGTTCTTC
CDR3 protein: CASSQNKNEQFF